This is a list of T cell receptor beta chains from one sample in a study of neoadjuvant anti-PD-1 for oral cavity cancer. Clones were read by immunoSEQ multiplex PCR, and TCRdb kept only the in-frame ones, dropping some. The repertoire has about 68,000 clones, about 85% of them found once; the top ten carry nearly 3.5%. The material was PBMCs, obtained after nivolumab (anti-PD-1) treatment. The source is a person between 35 and 79 years old with oral cavity squamous cell carcinoma. CDR3s include the opening cysteine and the closing phenylalanine or tryptophan. D genes are given only for firm matches. The size entry is marked missing in some rows and otherwise reads once, few, many or a size class.

v_gene	d_gene	abundance	j_gene	CDR3aa	CDR3nt
TRBV19	TRBD2	NA	TRBJ2-3	CAGPLAGPPSTDTQYF	TGTGCCGGTCCACTAGCGGGACCTCCTAGCACAGATACGCAGTATTTT
TRBV5-1	TRBD2	NA	TRBJ2-7	CASSLGAGGIYEQYF	TGCGCCAGCAGCTTGGGAGCGGGAGGGATCTACGAGCAGTACTTC
TRBV10-3	NA	NA	TRBJ2-3	CAIRDGGDTQYF	TGTGCCATCAGGGACGGGGGAGATACGCAGTATTTT
TRBV2	NA	once	TRBJ2-5	CASSEARKGETQYF	TGTGCCAGCAGTGAAGCGAGGAAGGGTGAGACCCAGTACTTC
TRBV7-2	NA	NA	TRBJ2-1	CASSRGNIYNEQFF	TGTGCCAGCAGCCGGGGAAATATCTACAATGAGCAGTTCTTC
TRBV4-2	TRBD1	medium-sized	TRBJ1-4	CASSQEGGGGEKLFF	TGTGCCAGCAGCCAAGAAGGGGGAGGGGGCGAAAAACTGTTTTTT
TRBV19	NA	NA	TRBJ1-1	CAARVGLTEAFF	TGTGCCGCGAGGGTTGGATTAACTGAAGCTTTCTTT
TRBV11-3	NA	NA	TRBJ2-3	CASSQQGADTQYF	TGTGCCAGCAGCCAACAGGGTGCAGATACGCAGTATTTT
TRBV5-1	TRBD2	NA	TRBJ2-2	CASVKAGDPGELFF	TGCGCCAGCGTTAAGGCGGGAGACCCCGGGGAGCTGTTTTTT
TRBV5-1	NA	NA	TRBJ2-4	CASSASWGRGIQYF	TGCGCCAGCAGCGCAAGCTGGGGAAGGGGAATTCAGTACTTC
TRBV6-6	TRBD2	many	TRBJ2-7	CASSYVRERYEQYF	TGTGCCAGCAGTTACGTGCGGGAGAGGTACGAGCAGTACTTC